Below, 17 T cell receptor beta chains from the same sample are listed, as sequenced in a study of shared clonotypes between healthy human individuals. Data came from immunoSEQ multiplex PCR; TCRdb stores just in-frame clones and leaves some out. The profile covers about 1 million clones, with about 75% appearing a single time and about 1.4% taken by the ten largest. The sequenced sample was memory CD4+ T cells sorted from blood. Subset noted: CD45RA-negative fraction. These TCRs come from a young man in good health.

V gene TRBV7-9 combines with J gene TRBJ2-2; D not resolved. CDR1 is SEHNR, CDR2 FQNEAQ, per germline (reference sequence). Trimming took 6 bases from V and 5 from J, leaving 13 bases between them. This CDR3 has 14 residues. CDR3 in amino acids: CASSPRRSTGELFF. Here the CDR3 DNA reads TGTGCCAGCAGTCCCCGGCGAAGTACCGGGGAGCTGTTTTTT.

CDR3 loop: CASSLELVSHNEQFF. DNA for the CDR3: TGTGCCAGCAGCTTAGAGTTAGTGTCCCACAATGAGCAGTTCTTC. The rearrangement uses TRBV7-2 and TRBJ2-1; D gene unclear. V was shortened by 1 base and J by 5 bases, with 12 bases between the two germline ends. This CDR3 region has 15 residues. Germline CDR1 reads SGHTA; CDR2 reads FQGNSA.

J is TRBJ1-2 and V is TRBV29-1; 9 positions agree with TRBD1. CDR3 length: 15 amino acids. With V trimmed by 6 bases and J by 6 bases, 14 bases remained unmatched. Looked up from germline, CDR1 is SQVTM and CDR2 is ANQGSEA. As DNA, the CDR3 is TGCAGCGTCGATGGGACAGGGATATTCGAAGATGGCTACACCTTC. Its protein is CSVDGTGIFEDGYTF.

This CDR3 reads CASGTGLAEHTDTQYF. CDR3 nucleotide sequence: TGTGCCAGTGGAACGGGACTAGCGGAGCACACAGATACGCAGTATTTT. The rearrangement uses TRBV19 and TRBJ2-3; 11 positions agree with TRBD2. CDR1 is LNHDA and CDR2 is SQIVND in the germline V gene (reference sequence). V trimming: 8 bases; J trimming: 2 bases; junction bases outside the gene matches: 9. The CDR3 is 16 amino acids.

Concerning this clone: This CDR3 is also generated by other DNA sequences in the sample. J is TRBJ1-2 and V is TRBV7-2; weak D call: TRBD1 (6 bases). The V and J ends lost 1 base and 2 bases respectively, with 8 bases between them. Germline CDR1 SGHTA, CDR2 FQGNSA. The CDR3 totals 14 residues. The CDR3 reads CASSLGQDNYGYTF. The CDR3 coding sequence is TGTGCCAGCAGCTTAGGACAGGACAACTATGGCTACACCTTC.

The chain uses TRBV19 and TRBJ2-2, with 11 bases identical to TRBD2. J gave up 5 bases and V 4 bases, and 3 bases lay outside the gene matches. Per the germline V gene, CDR1 is LNHDA and CDR2 is SQIVND (reference sequence). The CDR3 has 15 amino acids. The CDR3 sequence is CASSTRLAGTGELFF. The CDR3 bases are TGTGCCAGTAGTACCCGACTAGCGGGGACCGGGGAGCTGTTTTTT.

V is TRBV6-5 and J is TRBJ2-7, with D unresolved. CDR3 length: 12 residues. Trimming took off 0 bases at V and 6 bases at J, with 6 bases between the two ends. Germline V gives CDR1 MNHEY, CDR2 SVGAGI. This chain's CDR3 is CASSYSGSEQYF. The CDR3 DNA reads as TGTGCCAGCAGTTACTCCGGTTCCGAGCAGTACTTC.

The chain combines TRBV6-6 with TRBJ1-2, with a weak D call TRBD1 (6 bases). The germline V and J ends were trimmed by 5 bases and 6 bases, with 16 bases remaining between them. This CDR3 is built from 14 residues. The germline gives CDR1 MNHNY, CDR2 SVGAGI (reference sequence). The CDR3: CASSPTTGLDGYTF. The CDR3 bases are TGTGCCAGCAGTCCCACGACAGGTTTAGATGGCTACACCTTC.

The rearrangement links TRBV9 to TRBJ2-5; D assignment may be TRBD1 or TRBD2 (5 bases each). V was trimmed by 3 bases and J by 1 base, leaving 13 bases between them. The CDR3 runs 15 residues. The germline gives CDR1 SGDLS, CDR2 YYNGEE. CDR3 sequence reads: CASSAVGTPQETQYF. CDR3 nucleotides: TGTGCCAGCAGCGCCGTAGGGACCCCCCAAGAGACCCAGTACTTC.

The chain is built from TRBV5-1 and TRBJ2-1; 7 bases map to TRBD2. Trimming removed 0 bases from V and 7 bases from J; junction bases left unmatched: 4. The length of the CDR3 is 14 residues. Germline values: CDR1 SGHRS, CDR2 YFSETQ. The CDR3 region is CASSLAGSGNEQFF. In nucleotides, the CDR3 is TGCGCCAGCAGCTTGGCCGGTAGCGGGAATGAGCAGTTCTTC. The full variable domain, in which reference TRBV5-1 and TRBJ2-1 provide the parts outside the CDR3, is KAGVTQTPRYLIKTRGQQVTLSCSPISGHRSVSWYQQTPGQGLQFLFEYFSETQRNKGNFPGRFSGRQFSNSRSEMNVSTLELGDSALYLCASSLAGSGNEQFFGPGTRLTVL.

This chain joins TRBV2 and TRBJ1-5; unclear D gene. There are 14 residues in the CDR3. The ends were cut back, 4 bases at V and 1 base at J, with 8 bases in the middle. Germline lookup yields CDR1 SNHLY and CDR2 FYNNEI. The CDR3 DNA reads as TGTGCCAGCAGTGGAGACACAAGCAATCAGCCCCAGCATTTT. Its protein product is CASSGDTSNQPQHF.

This clone has only one observation. The rearrangement joins TRBV19 to TRBJ2-3; TRBD2 matches 12 bases. The trim removed 3 bases at V and 6 bases at J, leaving 7 bases unmatched. Germline CDR1 reads LNHDA; CDR2 reads SQIVND (reference sequence). This CDR3 has 16 amino acids. The CDR3: CASSMSSGGASDTQYF. Written as DNA, the CDR3 is TGTGCCAGTAGTATGTCTAGCGGGGGGGCCTCTGATACGCAGTATTTT. Using reference TRBV19 and TRBJ2-3 for the parts outside the CDR3, the full variable domain is DGGITQSPKYLFRKEGQNVTLSCEQNLNHDAMYWYRQDPGQGLRLIYYSQIVNDFQKGDIAEGYSVSREKKESFPLTVTSAQKNPTAFYLCASSMSSGGASDTQYFGPGTRLTVL.

Concerning this clone itself: The sample holds other DNA sequences that translate to the same CDR3. The chain has TRBV12-5 and TRBJ2-2, with D possibly being TRBD2 (5 bases). V lost 6 bases and J 5 bases, leaving 7 bases between the germline ends. There are 12 residues in the CDR3. Germline V gene lookup returns CDR1 LGHNT and CDR2 FRNRAP. The chain's CDR3 is CASGRGTGELFF. CDR3 nucleotides: TGTGCTAGTGGCCGAGGGACCGGGGAGCTGTTTTTT.

This chain joins TRBV7-9 and TRBJ1-2; no definite D call. CDR3 length: 14 amino acids. CDR1 and CDR2 from the germline V gene are SEHNR and FQNEAQ (reference sequence). V was trimmed by 1 base and J by 5 bases, leaving 11 bases between them. The CDR3 region is CASSLVPAVYGYTF. Written as DNA, the CDR3 is TGTGCCAGCAGCTTAGTTCCAGCGGTATATGGCTACACCTTC.

The CDR3: CASSPPGLAGAETQYF. As DNA, the CDR3 is TGTGCCAGCTCACCACCCGGACTAGCGGGAGCAGAGACCCAGTACTTC. The chain links TRBV18 to TRBJ2-5; 13 bases are shared with TRBD2. From germline, CDR1 is KGHSH and CDR2 LQKENI. The CDR3 is 16 residues long. V trimming: 0 bases; J trimming: 4 bases; junction bases outside the gene matches: 2.

In its sample, this clone was seen a few times. The chain is built from TRBV6-5 and TRBJ1-1; D gene ambiguous. This CDR3 comprises 13 residues. The V gene lost 5 bases and the J gene lost 4 bases, with 11 bases spanning the gap. Germline loops: CDR1 MNHEY, CDR2 SVGAGI. The DNA of the CDR3 is TGTGCCAGCAGTCCGTTCCGGGGCACTGAAGCTTTCTTT. Its translation: CASSPFRGTEAFF.

V and J are TRBV7-9 and TRBJ1-5; D uncertain. CDR3 length: 16 residues. The germline V gene has CDR1 SEHNR and CDR2 FQNEAQ (reference sequence). Trimming stripped 0 bases from V and 7 bases from J, with 16 bases between. CDR3 DNA: TGTGCCAGCAGCTTAGCATCCTCTCCAACCGGCCAGCCCCAGCATTTT. It specifies CASSLASSPTGQPQHF.